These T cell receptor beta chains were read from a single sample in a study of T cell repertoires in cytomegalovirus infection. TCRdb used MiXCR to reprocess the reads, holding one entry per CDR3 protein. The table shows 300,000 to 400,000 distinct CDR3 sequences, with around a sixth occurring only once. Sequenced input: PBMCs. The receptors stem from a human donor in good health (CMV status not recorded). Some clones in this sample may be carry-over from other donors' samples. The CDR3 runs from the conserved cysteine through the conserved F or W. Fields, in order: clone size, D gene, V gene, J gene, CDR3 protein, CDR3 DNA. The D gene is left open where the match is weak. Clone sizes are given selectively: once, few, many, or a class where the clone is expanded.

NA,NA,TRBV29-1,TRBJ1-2,CSVEGGQGGDGYTF,TGCAGCGTTGAGGGGGGGCAGGGAGGTGATGGCTACACCTTC
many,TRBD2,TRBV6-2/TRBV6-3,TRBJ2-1,CASSRTLAGEGNEQFF,TGTGCCAGCAGTAGGACACTAGCGGGAGAAGGCAATGAGCAGTTCTTC
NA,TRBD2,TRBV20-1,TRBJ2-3,CSASGAAGGQDTQYF,TGCAGTGCTAGTGGGGCCGCGGGGGGGCAGGATACGCAGTATTTT
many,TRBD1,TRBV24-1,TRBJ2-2,CATSDPDRGTGELFF,TGTGCCACCAGTGATCCAGACAGGGGAACCGGGGAGCTGTTTTTT
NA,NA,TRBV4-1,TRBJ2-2,CASSQDLQGSGELFF,TGCGCCAGCAGCCAAGATTTACAGGGTAGCGGGGAGCTGTTTTTT
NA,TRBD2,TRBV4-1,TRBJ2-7,CASSQEAGDGYYEQYF,TGCGCCAGCAGCCAAGAAGCGGGGGACGGATACTACGAGCAGTACTTC
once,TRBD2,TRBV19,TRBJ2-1,CASSIEGRGWNEQFF,TGTGCCAGTAGTATAGAGGGGAGGGGATGGAATGAGCAGTTCTTC
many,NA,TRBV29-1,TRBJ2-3,CSVAAGHFTGDTQYF,TGCAGCGTGGCTGCGGGACATTTCACTGGAGATACGCAGTATTTT
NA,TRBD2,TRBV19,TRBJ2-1,CASIDSGRAGKYNEQFF,TGTGCCAGTATCGATAGCGGGAGGGCAGGGAAATACAATGAGCAGTTCTTC
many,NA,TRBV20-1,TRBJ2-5,CSPVDRITETQYF,TGCAGTCCGGTTGACAGGATCACGGAGACCCAGTACTTC
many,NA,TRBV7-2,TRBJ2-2,CASSLQGPPGELFF,TGTGCCAGCAGCCTTCAGGGGCCACCCGGGGAGCTGTTTTTT
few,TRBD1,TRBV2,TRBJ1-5,CASSAQGARQPQHF,TGTGCCAGCAGCGCCCAGGGGGCAAGGCAGCCCCAGCATTTT
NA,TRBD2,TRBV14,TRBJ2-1,CASSQDPGTSGLNEQFF,TGTGCCAGCAGCCAAGATCCAGGGACTAGCGGCCTGAATGAGCAGTTCTTC
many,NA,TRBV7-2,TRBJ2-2,CASSPALTGELFF,TGTGCCAGCAGCCCTGCCCTCACCGGGGAGCTGTTTTTT
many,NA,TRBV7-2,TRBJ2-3,CASSLSWAASTDTQYF,TGTGCCAGCAGCTTAAGTTGGGCAGCTAGCACAGATACGCAGTATTTT
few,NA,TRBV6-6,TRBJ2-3,CASSQKDTQYF,TGTGCCAGTAGTCAGAAAGATACGCAGTATTTT
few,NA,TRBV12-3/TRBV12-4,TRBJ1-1,CASSLGPGRAEAFF,TGTGCCAGCAGTTTAGGCCCGGGGAGGGCTGAAGCTTTCTTT
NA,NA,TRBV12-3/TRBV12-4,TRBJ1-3,CASSFYYSGNTIYF,TGTGCCAGCAGTTTTTATTACTCTGGAAACACCATATATTTT
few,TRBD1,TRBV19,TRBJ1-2,CASPPGQGATF,TGTGCCAGTCCTCCGGGACAGGGGGCCACCTTC
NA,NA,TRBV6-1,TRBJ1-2,CASRGGARYIYGYTF,TGTGCCAGCAGGGGAGGAGCCCGCTATATTTATGGCTACACCTTC
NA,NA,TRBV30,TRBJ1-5,CAWSVGGELMAQHF,TGTGCCTGGAGTGTTGGCGGGGAGCTTATGGCCCAGCATTTT
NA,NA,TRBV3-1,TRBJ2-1,CASSQTRNEQFF,TGTGCCAGCAGCCAGACTAGGAATGAACAGTTCTTC
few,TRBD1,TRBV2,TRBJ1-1,CASKQGANTEAFF,TGTGCCAGTAAACAGGGGGCGAACACTGAAGCTTTCTTT
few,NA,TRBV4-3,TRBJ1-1,CASSQDGWVNTEAFF,TGCGCCAGCAGCCAAGACGGTTGGGTGAACACTGAAGCTTTCTTT
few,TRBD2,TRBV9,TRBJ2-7,CASSPRTSGAAYEQYF,TGTGCCAGCAGCCCCCGGACTAGCGGGGCCGCCTACGAGCAGTACTTC
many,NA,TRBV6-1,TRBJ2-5,CASSWDHQETQYF,TGTGCCAGCAGTTGGGACCATCAAGAGACCCAGTACTTC
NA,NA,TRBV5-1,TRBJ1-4,CASSLEGSGKLFF,TGCGCCAGCAGCTTGGAAGGAAGCGGAAAACTGTTTTTT
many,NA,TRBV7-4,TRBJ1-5,CASSWDSNQPQHF,TGTGCCAGCAGCTGGGACAGCAATCAGCCCCAGCATTTT
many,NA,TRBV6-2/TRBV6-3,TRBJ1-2,CASRSTQGNYGYTF,TGTGCCAGCAGATCGACACAGGGAAACTATGGCTACACCTTC
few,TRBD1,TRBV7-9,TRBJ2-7,CASSSQRTGLYEQYF,TGTGCCAGCAGCTCTCAACGGACAGGTCTGTACGAGCAGTACTTC
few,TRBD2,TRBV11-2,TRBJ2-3,CASSRLAGLTTDTQYF,TGTGCCAGCAGCCGACTAGCGGGTTTAACCACAGATACGCAGTATTTT
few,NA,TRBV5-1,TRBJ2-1,CASSLADSSLYNEQFF,TGCGCCAGCAGCTTGGCCGATAGTTCCCTCTACAATGAGCAGTTCTTC
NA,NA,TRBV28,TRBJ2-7,CASSVRLVTYEQYF,TGTGCCAGCAGTGTTAGACTAGTAACATACGAGCAGTACTTC
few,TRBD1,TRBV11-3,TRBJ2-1,CASSLRQGAREQFF,TGTGCCAGCAGCTTAAGACAGGGGGCAAGGGAGCAGTTCTTC
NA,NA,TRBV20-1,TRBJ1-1,CSILRGLNTEAFF,TGCAGCATCCTGAGGGGGTTGAACACTGAAGCTTTCTTT
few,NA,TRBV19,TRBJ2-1,CASSLQGPSYNEQFF,TGTGCCAGTAGTCTTCAGGGTCCTTCCTACAATGAGCAGTTCTTC
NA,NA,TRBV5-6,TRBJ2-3,CASSLGVWALRGTDTQYF,TGTGCCAGCAGCTTGGGAGTATGGGCCCTTCGAGGAACAGATACGCAGTATTTT
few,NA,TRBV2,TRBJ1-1,CASSEMTQGLATEAFF,TGTGCCAGCAGTGAAATGACACAGGGACTCGCCACTGAAGCTTTCTTT
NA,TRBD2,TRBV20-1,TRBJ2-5,CSASGGAPGQETQYF,TGCAGTGCTAGCGGGGGGGCACCAGGACAAGAGACCCAGTACTTC
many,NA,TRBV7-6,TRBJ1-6,CASSLAVYSPLHF,TGTGCCAGCAGCTTAGCCGTATATTCACCCCTCCACTTT
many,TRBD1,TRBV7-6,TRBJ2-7,CASSLLPGQGKGTYEQYF,TGTGCCAGCAGCCTTCTTCCGGGACAGGGGAAAGGAACTTACGAGCAGTACTTC
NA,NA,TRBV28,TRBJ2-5,CASSPLGAVGWKTQYF,TGTGCCAGCAGTCCCCTAGGAGCGGTGGGGTGGAAGACCCAGTACTTC
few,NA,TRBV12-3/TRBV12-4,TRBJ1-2,CASSLGGGAGGYTF,TGTGCCAGCAGTCTAGGGGGGGGGGCGGGTGGCTACACCTTC
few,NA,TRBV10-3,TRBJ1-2,CAISESTGNYGYTF,TGTGCCATCAGTGAGTCTACAGGGAACTATGGCTACACCTTC
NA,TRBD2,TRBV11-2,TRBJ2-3,CASSLEASGRLDTQYF,TGTGCCAGCAGCTTAGAAGCGAGCGGGAGATTAGATACGCAGTATTTT
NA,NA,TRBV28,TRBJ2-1,CASRTIGAYRGEQFF,TGTGCCAGCAGGACAATTGGGGCGTATCGAGGCGAGCAGTTCTTC